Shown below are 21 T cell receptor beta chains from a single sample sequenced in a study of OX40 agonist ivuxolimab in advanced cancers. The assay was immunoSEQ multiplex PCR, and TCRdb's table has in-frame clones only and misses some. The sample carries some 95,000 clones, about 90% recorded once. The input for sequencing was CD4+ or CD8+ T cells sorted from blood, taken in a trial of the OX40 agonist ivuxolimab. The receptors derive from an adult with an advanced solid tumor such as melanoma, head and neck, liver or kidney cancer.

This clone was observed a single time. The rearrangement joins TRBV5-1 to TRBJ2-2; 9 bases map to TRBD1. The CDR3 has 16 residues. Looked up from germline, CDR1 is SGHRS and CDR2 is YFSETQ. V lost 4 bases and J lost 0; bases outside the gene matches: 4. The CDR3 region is CASSMGQGTNTGELFF. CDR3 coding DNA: TGCGCCAGCAGCATGGGACAGGGTACGAACACCGGGGAGCTGTTTTTT.

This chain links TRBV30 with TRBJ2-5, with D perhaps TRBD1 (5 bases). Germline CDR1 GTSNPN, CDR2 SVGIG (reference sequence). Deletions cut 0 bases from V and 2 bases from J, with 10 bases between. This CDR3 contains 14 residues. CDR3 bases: TGTGCCTGGAGTGTAGGGGCCGGTCAAGAGACCCAGTACTTC. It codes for CAWSVGAGQETQYF.

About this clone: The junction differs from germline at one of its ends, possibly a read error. The CDR3 region is CASRMRGGSGEQYF. The CDR3 coding sequence is TGTGCCAGCAGAATGAGAGGGGGGTCCGGCGAGCAGTACTTC. The chain links TRBV5-1 to TRBJ2-7; D may match TRBD1 or TRBD2 (6 bases each). Germline V gene lookup returns CDR1 SGHRS and CDR2 YFSETQ. The CDR3 contains 14 residues.

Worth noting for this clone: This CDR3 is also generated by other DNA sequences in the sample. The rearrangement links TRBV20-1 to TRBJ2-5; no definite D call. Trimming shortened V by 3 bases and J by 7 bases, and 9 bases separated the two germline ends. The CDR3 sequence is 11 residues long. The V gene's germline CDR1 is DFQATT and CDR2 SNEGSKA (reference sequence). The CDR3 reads CSASVPGTQYF. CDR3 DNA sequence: TGCAGTGCTAGTGTTCCCGGGACCCAGTACTTC.

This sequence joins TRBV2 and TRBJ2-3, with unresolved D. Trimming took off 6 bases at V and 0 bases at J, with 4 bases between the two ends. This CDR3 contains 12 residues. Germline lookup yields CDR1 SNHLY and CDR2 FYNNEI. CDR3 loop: CASSQSTDTQYF. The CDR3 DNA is TGTGCCAGCAGCCAGAGCACAGATACGCAGTATTTT.

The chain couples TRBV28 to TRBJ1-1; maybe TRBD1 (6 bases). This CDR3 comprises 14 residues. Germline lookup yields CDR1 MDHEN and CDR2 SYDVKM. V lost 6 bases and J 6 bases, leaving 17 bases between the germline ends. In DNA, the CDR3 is TGTGCCAGCAGCTTAGCCCGGGGGGGCGCTGAAGCTTTCTTT. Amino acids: CASSLARGGAEAFF.

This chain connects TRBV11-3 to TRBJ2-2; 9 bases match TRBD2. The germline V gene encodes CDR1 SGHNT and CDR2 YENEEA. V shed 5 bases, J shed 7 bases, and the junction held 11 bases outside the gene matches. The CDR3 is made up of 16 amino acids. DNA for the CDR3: TGTGCCAGCAGCCGGTGGGAGACTAGCGGTGACGGGGAGCTGTTTTTT. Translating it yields CASSRWETSGDGELFF.

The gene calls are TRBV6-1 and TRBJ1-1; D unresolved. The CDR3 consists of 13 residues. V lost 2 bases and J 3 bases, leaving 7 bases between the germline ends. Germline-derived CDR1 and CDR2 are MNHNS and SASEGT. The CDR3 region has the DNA TGTGCCAGCAGTGAAATCGGGGACACTGAAGCTTTCTTT. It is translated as CASSEIGDTEAFF.

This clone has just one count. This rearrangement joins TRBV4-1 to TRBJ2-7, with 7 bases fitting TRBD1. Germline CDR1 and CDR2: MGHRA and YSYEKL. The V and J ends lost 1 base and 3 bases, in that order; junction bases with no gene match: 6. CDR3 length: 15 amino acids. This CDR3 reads CASSQGWGQNYEQYF. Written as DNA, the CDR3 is TGCGCCAGCAGCCAAGGTTGGGGACAGAACTACGAGCAGTACTTC.

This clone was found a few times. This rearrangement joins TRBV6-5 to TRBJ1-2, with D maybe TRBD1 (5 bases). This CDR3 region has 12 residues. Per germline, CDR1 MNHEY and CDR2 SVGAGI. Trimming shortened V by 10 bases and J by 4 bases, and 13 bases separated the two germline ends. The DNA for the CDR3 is TGTGCCACCAAGGGGACGGTCTATGGCTACACCTTC. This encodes CATKGTVYGYTF.

CDR3 sequence: CASSVRTSETDTQYF. The DNA of the CDR3 is TGTGCCAGCAGCGTGCGGACTAGCGAGACAGATACGCAGTATTTT. This sequence joins TRBV9 and TRBJ2-3; 9 bases are a match to TRBD2. V dropped 2 bases and J dropped 3; count of bases not matched to a gene: 4. The CDR3 consists of 15 residues. Per the germline V gene, CDR1 is SGDLS and CDR2 is YYNGEE.

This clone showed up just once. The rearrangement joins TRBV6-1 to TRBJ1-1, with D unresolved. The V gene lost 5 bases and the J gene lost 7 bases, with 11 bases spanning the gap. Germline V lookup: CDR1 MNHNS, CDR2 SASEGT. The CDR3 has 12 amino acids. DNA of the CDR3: TGTGCCAGCAGTCCCGGAGGCGGTGAAGCTTTCTTT. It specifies CASSPGGGEAFF.

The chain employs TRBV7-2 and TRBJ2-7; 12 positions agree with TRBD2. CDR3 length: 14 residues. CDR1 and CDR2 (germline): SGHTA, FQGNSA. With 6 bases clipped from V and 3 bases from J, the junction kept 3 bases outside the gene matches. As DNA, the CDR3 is TGTGCCAGCAGGACTAGCGGGAGTATCTACGAGCAGTACTTC. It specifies CASRTSGSIYEQYF.

The CDR3 loop is CASSVPLSSGNTIYF. The CDR3 DNA sequence: TGTGCCAGTAGTGTCCCTTTGAGCTCTGGAAACACCATATATTTT. V is TRBV19 and J is TRBJ1-3; the D is unclear. The germline V gene encodes CDR1 LNHDA and CDR2 SQIVND (reference sequence). The CDR3 has 15 residues. V was cut by 5 bases and J by 0 bases, with 11 bases left in between. Full variable domain (outside the CDR3, taken from reference TRBV19 and TRBJ1-3): DGGITQSPKYLFRKEGQNVTLSCEQNLNHDAMYWYRQDPGQGLRLIYYSQIVNDFQKGDIAEGYSVSREKKESFPLTVTSAQKNPTAFYLCASSVPLSSGNTIYFGEGSWLTVV.

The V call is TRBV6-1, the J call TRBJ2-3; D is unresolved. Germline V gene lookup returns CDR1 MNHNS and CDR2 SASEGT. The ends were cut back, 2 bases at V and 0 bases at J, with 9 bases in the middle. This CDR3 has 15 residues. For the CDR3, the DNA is TGTGCCAGCAGTGAAAGCCTATATAGCACAGATACGCAGTATTTT. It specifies CASSESLYSTDTQYF.

CDR3: CASSRGQWGNEQFF. DNA of the CDR3: TGTGCCAGCAGTAGGGGACAATGGGGCAATGAGCAGTTCTTC. The chain recombines TRBV6-4 with TRBJ2-1; weak D call: TRBD1 (6 bases). V was trimmed by 5 bases and J by 6 bases, leaving 14 bases between them. This CDR3 region has 14 residues. Germline V CDR1 and CDR2: MRHNA, SNTAGT.

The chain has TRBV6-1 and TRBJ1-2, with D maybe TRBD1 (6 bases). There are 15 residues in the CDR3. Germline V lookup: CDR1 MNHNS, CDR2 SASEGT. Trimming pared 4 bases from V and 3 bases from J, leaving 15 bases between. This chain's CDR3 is CASSVRVQGDYGYTF. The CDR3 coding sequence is TGTGCCAGCAGTGTACGCGTACAGGGAGACTATGGCTACACCTTC.

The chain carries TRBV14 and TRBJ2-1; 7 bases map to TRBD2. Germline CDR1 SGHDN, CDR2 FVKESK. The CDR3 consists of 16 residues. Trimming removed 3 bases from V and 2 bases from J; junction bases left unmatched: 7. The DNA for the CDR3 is TGTGCCAGCAGCCAGTCAGCGGGACCGCCCTACAATGAGCAGTTCTTC. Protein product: CASSQSAGPPYNEQFF.

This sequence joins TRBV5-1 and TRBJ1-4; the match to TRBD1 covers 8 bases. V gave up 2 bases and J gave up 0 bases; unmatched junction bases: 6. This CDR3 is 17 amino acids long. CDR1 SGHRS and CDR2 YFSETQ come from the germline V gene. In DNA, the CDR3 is TGCGCCAGCAGCTTTGGGACAGGACATACAACTAATGAAAAACTGTTTTTT. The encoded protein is CASSFGTGHTTNEKLFF.

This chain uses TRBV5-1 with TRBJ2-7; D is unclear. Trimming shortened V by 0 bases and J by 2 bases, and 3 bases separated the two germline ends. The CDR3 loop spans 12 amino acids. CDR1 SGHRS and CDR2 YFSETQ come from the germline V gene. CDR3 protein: CASSLEPYEQYF. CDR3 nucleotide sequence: TGCGCCAGCAGCTTGGAACCCTACGAGCAGTACTTC.

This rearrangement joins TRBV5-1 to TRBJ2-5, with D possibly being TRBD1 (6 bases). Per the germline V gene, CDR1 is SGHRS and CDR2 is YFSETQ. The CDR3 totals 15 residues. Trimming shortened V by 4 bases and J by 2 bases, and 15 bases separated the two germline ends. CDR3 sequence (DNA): TGCGCCAGCAGCACGACCGGGACATATCAAGAGACCCAGTACTTC. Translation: CASSTTGTYQETQYF.